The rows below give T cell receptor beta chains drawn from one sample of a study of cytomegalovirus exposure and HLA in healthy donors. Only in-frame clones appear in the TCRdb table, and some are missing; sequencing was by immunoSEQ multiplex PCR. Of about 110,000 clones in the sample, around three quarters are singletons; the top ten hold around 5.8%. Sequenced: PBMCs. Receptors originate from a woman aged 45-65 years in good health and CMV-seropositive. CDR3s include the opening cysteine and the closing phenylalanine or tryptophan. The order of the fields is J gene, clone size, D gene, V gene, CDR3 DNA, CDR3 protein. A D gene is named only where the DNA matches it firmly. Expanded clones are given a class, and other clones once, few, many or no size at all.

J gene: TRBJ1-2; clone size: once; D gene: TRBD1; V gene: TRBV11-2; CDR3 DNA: TGTGCCAGCAGACATAACAGGGGCCCGATCTATGGCTACACCTTC; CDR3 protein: CASRHNRGPIYGYTF
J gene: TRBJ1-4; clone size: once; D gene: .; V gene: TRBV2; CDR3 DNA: TGTGCCAGCAGTGTCAGGATGTCTAATGAAAAACTGTTTTTT; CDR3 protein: CASSVRMSNEKLFF
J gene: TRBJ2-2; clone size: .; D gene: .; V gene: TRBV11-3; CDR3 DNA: TGTGCCAGCAGTCTCTCCCCCGCGGCCGGGGAGCTGTTTTTT; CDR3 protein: CASSLSPAAGELFF
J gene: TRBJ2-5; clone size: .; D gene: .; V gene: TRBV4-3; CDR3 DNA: TGCGCCAGCAGCCAAGACGGTGCCGGGGAGACCCAGTACTTC; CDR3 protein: CASSQDGAGETQYF
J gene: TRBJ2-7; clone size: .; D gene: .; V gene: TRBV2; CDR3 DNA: TGTGCCAGCAGTCCGCCAGGTCCCTACGAGCAGTACTTC; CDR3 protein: CASSPPGPYEQYF
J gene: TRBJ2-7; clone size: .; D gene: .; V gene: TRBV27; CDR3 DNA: TGTGCCAGCAGTTCCCGCGCCGGGACTTTATCCGAGCAGTACTTC; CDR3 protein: CASSSRAGTLSEQYF
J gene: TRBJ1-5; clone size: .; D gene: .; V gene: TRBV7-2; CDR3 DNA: TGTGCCAGCAGCCTGGACAGCTACATGACCCAGCATTTT; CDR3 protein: CASSLDSYMTQHF
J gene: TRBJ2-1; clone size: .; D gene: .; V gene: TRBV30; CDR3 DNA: TGTGCCTGGAGTTCTCTCGGACAGGCACTAGCAGCTGAGCAGTTCTTC; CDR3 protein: CAWSSLGQALAAEQFF
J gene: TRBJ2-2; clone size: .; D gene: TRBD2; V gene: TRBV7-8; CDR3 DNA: TGTGCCAGCAGCTTTCGGACTAGCGCTACCGGGGAGCTGTTTTTT; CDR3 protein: CASSFRTSATGELFF
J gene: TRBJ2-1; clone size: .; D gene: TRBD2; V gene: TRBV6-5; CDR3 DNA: TGTGCCAGCAAACTACTAGCGGGGGACTACAATGAGCAGTTCTTC; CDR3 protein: CASKLLAGDYNEQFF
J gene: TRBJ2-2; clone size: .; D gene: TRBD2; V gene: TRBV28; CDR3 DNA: TGTGCCAGCAGTTTAAGGCGAACTAGCGGGGGGGCCGCCGGGGAGCTGTTTTTT; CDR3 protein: CASSLRRTSGGAAGELFF
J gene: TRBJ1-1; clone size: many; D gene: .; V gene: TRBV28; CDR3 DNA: TGTGCCAGCAGGGTCCAGGACACTGAAGCTTTCTTT; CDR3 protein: CASRVQDTEAFF
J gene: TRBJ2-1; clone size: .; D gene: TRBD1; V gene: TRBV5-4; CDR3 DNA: TGTGCCAGCAGCCAAGGACAGGTTGTATACAATGAGCAGTTCTTC; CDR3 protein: CASSQGQVVYNEQFF
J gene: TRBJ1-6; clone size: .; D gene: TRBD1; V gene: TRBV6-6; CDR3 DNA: TGTGCCAGCAGCCGTGACAGGGGCATTCAGAATTCACCCCTCCACTTT; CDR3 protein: CASSRDRGIQNSPLHF